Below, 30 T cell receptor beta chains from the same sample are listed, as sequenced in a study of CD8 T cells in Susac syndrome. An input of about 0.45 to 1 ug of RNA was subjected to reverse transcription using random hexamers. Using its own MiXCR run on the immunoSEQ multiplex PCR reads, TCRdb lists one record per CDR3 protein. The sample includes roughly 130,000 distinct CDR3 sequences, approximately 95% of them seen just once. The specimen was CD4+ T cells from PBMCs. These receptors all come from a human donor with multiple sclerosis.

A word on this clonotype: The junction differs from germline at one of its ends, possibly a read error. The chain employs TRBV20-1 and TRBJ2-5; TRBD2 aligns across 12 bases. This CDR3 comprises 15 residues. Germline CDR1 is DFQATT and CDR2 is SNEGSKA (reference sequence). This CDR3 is CSASLSLAGGQYPIF. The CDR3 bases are TGCAGTGCTAGTTTGTCACTAGCGGGGGGCCAATACCCAATCTTC.

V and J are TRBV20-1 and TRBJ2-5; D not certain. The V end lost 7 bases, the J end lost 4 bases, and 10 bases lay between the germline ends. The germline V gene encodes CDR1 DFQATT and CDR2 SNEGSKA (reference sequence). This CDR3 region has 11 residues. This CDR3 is CSGLRGETQYF. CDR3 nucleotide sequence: TGCAGTGGTCTGCGTGGAGAGACCCAGTACTTC.

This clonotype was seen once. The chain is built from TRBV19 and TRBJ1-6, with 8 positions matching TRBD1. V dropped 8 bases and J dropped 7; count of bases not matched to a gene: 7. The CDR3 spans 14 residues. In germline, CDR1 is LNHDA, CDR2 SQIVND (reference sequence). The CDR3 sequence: CASCTGTGNSPLHF. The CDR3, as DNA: TGTGCCAGTTGCACCGGGACAGGAAATTCACCCCTCCACTTT. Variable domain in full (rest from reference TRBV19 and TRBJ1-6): DGGITQSPKYLFRKEGQNVTLSCEQNLNHDAMYWYRQDPGQGLRLIYYSQIVNDFQKGDIAEGYSVSREKKESFPLTVTSAQKNPTAFYLCASCTGTGNSPLHFGNGTRLTVT.

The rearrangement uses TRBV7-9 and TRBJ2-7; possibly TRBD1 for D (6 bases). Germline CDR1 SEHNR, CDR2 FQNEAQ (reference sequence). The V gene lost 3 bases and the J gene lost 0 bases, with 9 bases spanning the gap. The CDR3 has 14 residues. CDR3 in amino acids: CASSFGTLSYEQYF. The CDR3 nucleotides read TGTGCCAGCAGCTTCGGGACACTCTCCTACGAGCAGTACTTC.

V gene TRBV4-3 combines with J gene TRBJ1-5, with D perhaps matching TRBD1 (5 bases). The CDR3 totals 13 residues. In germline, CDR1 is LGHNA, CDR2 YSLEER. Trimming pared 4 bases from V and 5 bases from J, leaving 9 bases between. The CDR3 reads CASSLWGDQPQHF. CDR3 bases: TGCGCCAGCAGCCTCTGGGGGGATCAGCCCCAGCATTTT.

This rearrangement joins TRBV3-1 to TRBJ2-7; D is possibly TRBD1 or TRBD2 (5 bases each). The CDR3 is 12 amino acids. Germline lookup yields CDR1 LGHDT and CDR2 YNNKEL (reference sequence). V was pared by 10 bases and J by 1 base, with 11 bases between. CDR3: CATRGPSYEQYF. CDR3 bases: TGTGCCACCCGGGGCCCATCCTACGAGCAGTACTTC.

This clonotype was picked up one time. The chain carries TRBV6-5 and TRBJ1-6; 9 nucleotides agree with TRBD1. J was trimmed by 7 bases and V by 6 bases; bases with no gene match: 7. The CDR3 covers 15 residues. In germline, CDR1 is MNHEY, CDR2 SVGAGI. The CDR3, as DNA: TGTGCCAGCAGACCGGACAGGGGTCGAAATTCACCCCTCCACTTT. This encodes CASRPDRGRNSPLHF.

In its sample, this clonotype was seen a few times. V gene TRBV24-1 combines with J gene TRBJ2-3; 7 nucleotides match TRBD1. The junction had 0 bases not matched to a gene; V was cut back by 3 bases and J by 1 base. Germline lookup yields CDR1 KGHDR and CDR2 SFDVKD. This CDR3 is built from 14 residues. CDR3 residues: CATSDTGGTDTQYF. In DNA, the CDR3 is TGTGCCACCAGTGATACAGGGGGCACAGATACGCAGTATTTT.

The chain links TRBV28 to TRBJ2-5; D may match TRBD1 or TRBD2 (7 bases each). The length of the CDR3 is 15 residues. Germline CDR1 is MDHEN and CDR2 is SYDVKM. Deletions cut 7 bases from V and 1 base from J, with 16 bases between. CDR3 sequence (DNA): TGTGCCAGCACCCAGGGGGGGACGGGCCAAGAGACCCAGTACTTC. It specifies CASTQGGTGQETQYF.

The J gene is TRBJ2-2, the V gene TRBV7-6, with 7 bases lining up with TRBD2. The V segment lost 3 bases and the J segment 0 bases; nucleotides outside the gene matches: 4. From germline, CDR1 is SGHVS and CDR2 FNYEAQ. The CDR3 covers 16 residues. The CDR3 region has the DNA TGTGCCAGCAGCTTTAGACTAGCAGCGAACACCGGGGAGCTGTTTTTT. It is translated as CASSFRLAANTGELFF.

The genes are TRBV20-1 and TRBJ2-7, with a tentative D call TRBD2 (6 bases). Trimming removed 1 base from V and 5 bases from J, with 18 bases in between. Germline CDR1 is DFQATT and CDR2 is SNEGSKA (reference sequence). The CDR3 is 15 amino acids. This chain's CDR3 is CSARAPGLPIHEQYF. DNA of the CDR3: TGCAGTGCTAGAGCTCCGGGACTTCCTATCCACGAGCAGTACTTC.

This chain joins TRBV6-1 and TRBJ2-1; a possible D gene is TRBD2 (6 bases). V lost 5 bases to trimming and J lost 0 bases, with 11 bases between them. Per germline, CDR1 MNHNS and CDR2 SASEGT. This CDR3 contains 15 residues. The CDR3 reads CASSTQRASYNEQFF. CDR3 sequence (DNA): TGTGCCAGCAGTACCCAGCGGGCCTCCTACAATGAGCAGTTCTTC.

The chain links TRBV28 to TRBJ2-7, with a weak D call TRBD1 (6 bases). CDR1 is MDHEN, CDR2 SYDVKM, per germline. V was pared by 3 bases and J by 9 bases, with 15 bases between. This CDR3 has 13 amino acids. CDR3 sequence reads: CASSFNDRSGQYF. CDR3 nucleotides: TGTGCCAGCAGTTTCAACGACAGGTCTGGGCAGTACTTC.

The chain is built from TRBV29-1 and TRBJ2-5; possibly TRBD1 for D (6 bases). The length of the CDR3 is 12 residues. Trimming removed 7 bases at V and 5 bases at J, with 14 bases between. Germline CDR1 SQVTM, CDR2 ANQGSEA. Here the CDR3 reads CSAQTGFETQYF. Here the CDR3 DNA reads TGCAGCGCCCAAACAGGGTTTGAGACCCAGTACTTC.

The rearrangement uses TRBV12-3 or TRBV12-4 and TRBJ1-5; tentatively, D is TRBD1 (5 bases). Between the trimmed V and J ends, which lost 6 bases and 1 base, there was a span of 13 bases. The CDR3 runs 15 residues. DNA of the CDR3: TGTGCCAGCAGCCGGGACTCCGGGAGCAATCAGCCCCAGCATTTT. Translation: CASSRDSGSNQPQHF.

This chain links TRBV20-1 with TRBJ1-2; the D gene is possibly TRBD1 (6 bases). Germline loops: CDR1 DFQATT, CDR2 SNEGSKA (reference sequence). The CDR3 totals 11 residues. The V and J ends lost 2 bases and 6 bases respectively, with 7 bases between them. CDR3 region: CSARRGHGYTF. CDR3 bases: TGCAGTGCTAGACGGGGGCATGGCTACACCTTC.

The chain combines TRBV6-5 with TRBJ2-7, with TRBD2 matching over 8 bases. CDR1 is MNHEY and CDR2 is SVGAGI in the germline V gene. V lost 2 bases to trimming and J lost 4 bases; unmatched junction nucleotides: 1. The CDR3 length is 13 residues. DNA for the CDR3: TGTGCCAGCAGTTACCGCGGGGGGTACGAGCAGTACTTC. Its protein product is CASSYRGGYEQYF.

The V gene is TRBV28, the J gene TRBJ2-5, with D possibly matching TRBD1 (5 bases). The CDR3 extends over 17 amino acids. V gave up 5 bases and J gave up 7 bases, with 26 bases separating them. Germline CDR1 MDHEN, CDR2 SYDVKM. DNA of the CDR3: TGTGCCAGCAGTATAAATGCGGACATGACCCTTTGGGGGACCCAGTACTTC. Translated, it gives CASSINADMTLWGTQYF. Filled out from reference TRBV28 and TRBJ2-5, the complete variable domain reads DVKVTQSSRYLVKRTGEKVFLECVQDMDHENMFWYRQDPGLGLRLIYFSYDVKMKEKGDIPEGYSVSREKKERFSLILESASTNQTSMYLCASSINADMTLWGTQYFGPGTRLLVL.

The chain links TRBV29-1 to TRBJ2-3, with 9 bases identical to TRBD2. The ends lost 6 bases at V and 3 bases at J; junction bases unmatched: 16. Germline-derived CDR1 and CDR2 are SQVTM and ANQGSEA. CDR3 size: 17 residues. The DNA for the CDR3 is TGCAGCGTGGGGTCCTACGGACTAAGCGGGAGGACAGATACGCAGTATTTT. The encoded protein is CSVGSYGLSGRTDTQYF.

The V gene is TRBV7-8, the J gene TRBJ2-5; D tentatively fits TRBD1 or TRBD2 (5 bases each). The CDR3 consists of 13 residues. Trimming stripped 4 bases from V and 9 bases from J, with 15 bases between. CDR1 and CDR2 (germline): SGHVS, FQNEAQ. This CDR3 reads CASSSGQTGAQYF. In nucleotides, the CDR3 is TGTGCCAGCAGCTCCGGACAAACCGGGGCCCAGTACTTC.

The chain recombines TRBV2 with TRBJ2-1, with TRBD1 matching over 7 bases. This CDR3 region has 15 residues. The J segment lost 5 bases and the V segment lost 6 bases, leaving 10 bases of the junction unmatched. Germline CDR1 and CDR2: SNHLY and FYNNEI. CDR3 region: CASSPTTGINNEQFF. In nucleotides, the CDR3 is TGTGCCAGCAGCCCGACGACAGGGATCAACAATGAGCAGTTCTTC.

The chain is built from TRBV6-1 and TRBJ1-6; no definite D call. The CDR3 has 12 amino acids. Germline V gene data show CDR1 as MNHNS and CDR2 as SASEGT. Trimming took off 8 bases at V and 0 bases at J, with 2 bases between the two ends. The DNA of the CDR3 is TGTGCCAGCCACTCCTATAATTCACCCCTCCACTTT. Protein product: CASHSYNSPLHF.

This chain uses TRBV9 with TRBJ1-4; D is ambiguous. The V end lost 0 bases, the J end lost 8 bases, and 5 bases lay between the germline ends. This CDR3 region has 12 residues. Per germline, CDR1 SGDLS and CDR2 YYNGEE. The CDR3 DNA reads TGTGCCAGCAGCGTAGAGCCCGAAAAACTGTTTTTT. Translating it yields CASSVEPEKLFF.

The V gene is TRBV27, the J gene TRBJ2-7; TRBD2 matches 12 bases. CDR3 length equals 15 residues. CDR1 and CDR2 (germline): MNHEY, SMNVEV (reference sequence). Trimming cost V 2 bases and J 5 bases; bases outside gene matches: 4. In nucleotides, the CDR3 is TGTGCCAGCAGTTTAAAGACTAGCGGGAGAAACGAGCAGTACTTC. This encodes CASSLKTSGRNEQYF.

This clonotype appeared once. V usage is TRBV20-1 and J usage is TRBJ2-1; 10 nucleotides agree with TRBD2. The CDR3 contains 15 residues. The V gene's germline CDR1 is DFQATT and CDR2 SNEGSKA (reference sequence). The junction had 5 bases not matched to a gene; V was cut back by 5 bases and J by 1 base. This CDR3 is CSAQSLAGSYNEQFF. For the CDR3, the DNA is TGCAGTGCTCAATCACTAGCGGGATCCTACAATGAGCAGTTCTTC.

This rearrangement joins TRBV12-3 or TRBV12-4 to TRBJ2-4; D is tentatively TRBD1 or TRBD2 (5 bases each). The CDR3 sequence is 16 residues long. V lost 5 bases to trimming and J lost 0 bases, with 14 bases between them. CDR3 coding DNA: TGTGCCAGCAGTGCCCGGGACCATGGAGCCAAAAACATTCAGTACTTC. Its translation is CASSARDHGAKNIQYF.

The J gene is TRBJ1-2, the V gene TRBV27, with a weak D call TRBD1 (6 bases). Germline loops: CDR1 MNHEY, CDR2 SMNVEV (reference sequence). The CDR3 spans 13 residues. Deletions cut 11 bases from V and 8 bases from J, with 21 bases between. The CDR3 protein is CAAWGAGTYGYTF. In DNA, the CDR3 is TGTGCCGCCTGGGGGGCAGGGACGTACGGCTACACCTTC.

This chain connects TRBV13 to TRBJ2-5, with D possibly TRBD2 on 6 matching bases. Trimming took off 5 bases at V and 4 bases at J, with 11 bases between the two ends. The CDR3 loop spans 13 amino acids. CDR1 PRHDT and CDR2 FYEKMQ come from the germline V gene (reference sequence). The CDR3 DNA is TGTGCCAGCAGCCTAGCGAGGGGAGAGACCCAGTACTTC. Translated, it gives CASSLARGETQYF.

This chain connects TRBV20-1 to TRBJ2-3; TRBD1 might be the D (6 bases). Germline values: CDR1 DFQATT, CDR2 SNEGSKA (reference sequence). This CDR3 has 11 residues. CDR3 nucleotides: TGCAGCGGAACAGGGTCCGATACGCAGTATTTT. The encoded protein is CSGTGSDTQYF.

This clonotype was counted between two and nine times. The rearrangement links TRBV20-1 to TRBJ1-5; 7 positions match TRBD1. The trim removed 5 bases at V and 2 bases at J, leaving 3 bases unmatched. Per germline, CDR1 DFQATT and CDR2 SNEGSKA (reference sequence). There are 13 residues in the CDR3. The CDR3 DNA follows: TGCAGTGCTCCTGGACAGGGCAATCAGCCCCAGCATTTT. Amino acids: CSAPGQGNQPQHF.